The 25 T cell receptor beta chains reported below all come from one sample, sequenced in a study of T cell responses to AZD1222 COVID-19 vaccine (dated by TCRdb to about 2021). The sample's time point, from its label and the paper: about 28 days (+/-7) after the second vaccine dose. Libraries came from the immunoSEQ multiplex PCR assay. TCRdb's version of the immuneACCESS table is confined to in-frame rearrangements and falls short of the full clone set. An unresolved V gene accounts for under half of the shortfall where checked; the remainder is of unknown origin. This sample has around 200,000 clones in its table, and roughly 92% of those were observed once. The ten most abundant clones make up under 2% of the sample. The sequences come from peripheral blood, collected 28 days after the second AZD1222 dose. The receptor source for this set is an adult who received the AZD1222 COVID-19 vaccine.

This clone was counted a single time. The genes are TRBV5-6 and TRBJ1-3, with D unresolved. The CDR3 has 13 amino acids. From germline, CDR1 is SGHDT and CDR2 YYEEEE. With 6 bases removed from V and 3 bases from J, the gap between germline ends came to 10 bases. Here the CDR3 reads CASTLLGGNTIYF. CDR3 DNA sequence: TGTGCCAGCACCCTCCTCGGTGGAAACACCATATATTTT.

The chain carries TRBV12-3 or TRBV12-4 and TRBJ1-1; D ambiguous. This CDR3 has 12 residues. V was clipped by 6 bases and J by 6 bases, with 11 bases between them. CDR3 nucleotides: TGTGCCAGCAGCCGCCACGGCTCTGAAGCTTTCTTT. Translating gives CASSRHGSEAFF.

V and J are TRBV9 and TRBJ1-3; TRBD1 agrees at 9 bases. J lost 0 bases, V lost 0 bases, and 4 bases had no gene match. This CDR3 region has 17 residues. Germline CDR1 is SGDLS and CDR2 is YYNGEE. Here the CDR3 DNA reads TGTGCCAGCAGCGTAGATACAGGGGGCAGCTCTGGAAACACCATATATTTT. Its protein is CASSVDTGGSSGNTIYF.

The chain has TRBV27 and TRBJ1-4; D is possibly TRBD1 (5 bases). Trimming stripped 1 base from V and 5 bases from J, with 8 bases between. Germline V gene lookup returns CDR1 MNHEY and CDR2 SMNVEV (reference sequence). CDR3 length: 14 amino acids. Here the CDR3 reads CASSLWGTNEKLFF. CDR3 coding DNA: TGTGCCAGCAGTTTATGGGGCACAAATGAAAAACTGTTTTTT.

The rearrangement uses TRBV5-1 and TRBJ1-1; 7 bases map to TRBD1. CDR1 is SGHRS, CDR2 YFSETQ, per germline. The V gene end was trimmed by 1 base and the J gene end by 1 base; junction bases not matched to a gene: 1. The length of the CDR3 is 14 residues. The DNA of the CDR3 is TGCGCCAGCAGCTTGACAGGGGCGAACACTGAAGCTTTCTTT. Translation gives CASSLTGANTEAFF.

The chain couples TRBV5-1 to TRBJ1-1, with TRBD1 matching over 10 bases. The CDR3 totals 18 residues. V was clipped by 3 bases and J by 0 bases; unmatched bases: 11. Germline CDR1 is SGHRS and CDR2 is YFSETQ. The CDR3 DNA follows: TGCGCCAGCAGCTCAGGTCGGGACAGGGGCGATGTGAACACTGAAGCTTTCTTT. Translating it yields CASSSGRDRGDVNTEAFF.

The chain employs TRBV10-1 and TRBJ1-3; D might be TRBD1 (5 bases). Germline CDR1 is WNHNN and CDR2 is SYGVQD (reference sequence). The CDR3 consists of 14 residues. V was cut by 5 bases and J by 9 bases, with 17 bases left in between. CDR3 sequence: CASSPNFPGGTIYF. CDR3 nucleotides: TGCGCCAGCAGTCCCAATTTCCCCGGGGGCACCATATATTTT.

The chain's CDR3 is CASSLAASREQFF. The DNA of the CDR3 is TGTGCCAGCAGCTTAGCGGCCTCTCGAGAGCAGTTCTTC. The chain is built from TRBV7-9 and TRBJ2-1; D remains unclear. The CDR3 length is 13 residues. The V gene's germline CDR1 is SEHNR and CDR2 FQNEAQ (reference sequence). Trimming cost V 0 bases and J 10 bases, with 10 bases left between them.

This chain uses TRBV30 with TRBJ2-7; 7 bases are shared with TRBD1. The ends lost 5 bases at V and 6 bases at J; junction bases unmatched: 7. The germline V gene has CDR1 GTSNPN and CDR2 SVGIG (reference sequence). The CDR3 contains 12 residues. The CDR3 nucleotides read TGTGCCTGGTCCTTAGACAGGGTCGAGCAGTACTTC. Translating gives CAWSLDRVEQYF.

A few counts support this clone. The chain links TRBV10-2 to TRBJ2-7, with 11 bases identical to TRBD1. V was pared by 0 bases and J by 0 bases, with 10 bases of the junction left unmatched. The length of the CDR3 is 19 residues. Germline V gives CDR1 WSHSY, CDR2 SAAADI. The CDR3 sequence is CASSESQGQGVGYSYEQYF. CDR3 nucleotide sequence: TGCGCCAGCAGTGAGTCGCAGGGACAGGGGGTAGGTTACTCCTACGAGCAGTACTTC.

This clone showed up just once. The chain joins TRBV3-1 (or the pseudogene TRBV3-2) to TRBJ2-7, with a possible D match to TRBD1 (7 bases). Germline-derived CDR1 and CDR2 are LGHDT and YNNKEL (reference sequence). Trimming removed 4 bases at V and 4 bases at J, with 17 bases between. CDR3 size: 15 residues. DNA for the CDR3: TGTGCCAGCAGCCTCGCCGGGGGACAGCTATACGAGCAGTACTTC. This encodes CASSLAGGQLYEQYF.

J is TRBJ2-3 and V is TRBV7-3, with 9 bases fitting TRBD2. V lost 2 bases, J lost 0 bases, and 6 bases stayed unmatched. Germline lookup yields CDR1 SGHTA and CDR2 FQGTGA. The CDR3 contains 17 residues. The CDR3 loop reads CASSLAASGISTDTQYF. The CDR3 DNA follows: TGTGCCAGCAGCTTAGCGGCTAGCGGGATTAGCACAGATACGCAGTATTTT.

The chain carries TRBV6-4 and TRBJ1-1; 9 positions agree with TRBD1. This CDR3 has 14 residues. With V trimmed by 4 bases and J by 5 bases, 5 bases remained unmatched. Looked up from germline, CDR1 is MRHNA and CDR2 is SNTAGT. CDR3 bases: TGTGCCAGCAGTGCCGGACAGGGGAGGACTGAAGCTTTCTTT. Amino acids: CASSAGQGRTEAFF.

This clone was observed a few times. This rearrangement joins TRBV27 to TRBJ1-6; weak D call: TRBD1 (5 bases). Trimming pared 7 bases from V and 6 bases from J, leaving 19 bases between. This CDR3 region has 16 residues. The germline CDR1 and CDR2 sequences are MNHEY and SMNVEV (reference sequence). CDR3 DNA sequence: TGTGCCAGCACCCAAACGTGGGGGGTTGGTAATTCACCCCTCCACTTT. Encoded protein: CASTQTWGVGNSPLHF.

This chain connects TRBV2 to TRBJ1-1; maybe TRBD1 (5 bases). The CDR3 is 15 amino acids. Germline V gene sequence: CDR1 SNHLY, CDR2 FYNNEI. V shed 8 bases and J shed 0 bases, with 16 bases lying between them. The CDR3 DNA reads TGTGCCAGCCTTGGGGCAGCGACTATGAACACTGAAGCTTTCTTT. Its protein is CASLGAATMNTEAFF.

This chain links TRBV7-2 with TRBJ1-6; D ambiguous. The V gene lost 0 bases and the J gene lost 2 bases, with 8 bases spanning the gap. CDR3 length: 16 amino acids. Germline-derived CDR1 and CDR2 are SGHTA and FQGNSA. The CDR3 DNA sequence: TGTGCCAGCAGCTTAGCAGGGTTGACCTATAATTCACCCCTCCACTTT. This translates into CASSLAGLTYNSPLHF.

J is TRBJ2-7 and V is TRBV5-1; TRBD1 matches at 10 bases. This CDR3 comprises 15 residues. Per germline, CDR1 SGHRS and CDR2 YFSETQ. The V gene end was trimmed by 3 bases and the J gene end by 5 bases; junction bases not matched to a gene: 8. CDR3 protein: CASSWRGQGSHEQYF. The CDR3 nucleotides read TGCGCCAGCAGCTGGCGGGGACAGGGGTCCCACGAGCAGTACTTC.

For the CDR3, the DNA is TGTGCCAGCAGTTTGGTGCACGAAGCTTTCTTT. The encoded protein is CASSLVHEAFF. The V call is TRBV12-3 or TRBV12-4, the J call TRBJ1-1; D remains unclear. The CDR3 consists of 11 residues. The V end was cut by 3 bases, the J end by 8 bases, with 7 bases between.

In its sample, this clone was seen a few times. The gene calls are TRBV4-1 and TRBJ2-7, with D unresolved. This CDR3 has 15 residues. Germline CDR1 MGHRA, CDR2 YSYEKL. The V end lost 0 bases, the J end lost 9 bases, and 18 bases lay between the germline ends. Here the CDR3 DNA reads TGCGCCAGCAGCCAAGAACTTTCGCTACCTCGGGCGCAGTACTTC. Amino acids: CASSQELSLPRAQYF.

The chain has TRBV10-1 and TRBJ1-1; D is unclear. CDR3 size: 13 residues. Germline V gene data show CDR1 as WNHNN and CDR2 as SYGVQD (reference sequence). V was trimmed by 0 bases and J by 4 bases, leaving 6 bases between them. Here the CDR3 reads CASSESRATEAFF. CDR3 sequence (DNA): TGCGCCAGCAGTGAGTCTAGGGCCACTGAAGCTTTCTTT.

CDR3 sequence reads: CASSPRTGTGDSYGYTF. The CDR3 DNA is TGTGCCAGCAGCCCAAGGACCGGGACAGGGGATTCGTATGGCTACACCTTC. The V and J genes are TRBV7-9 and TRBJ1-2, with 10 bases identical to TRBD1. The CDR3 is 17 amino acids. V trimming: 5 bases; J trimming: 5 bases; junction bases outside the gene matches: 14. CDR1 and CDR2 (germline): SEHNR, FQNEAQ (reference sequence).

This rearrangement joins TRBV7-2 to TRBJ2-5; 10 bases agree with TRBD2. With 0 bases clipped from V and 8 bases from J, the junction kept 15 bases outside the gene matches. Germline V gene sequence: CDR1 SGHTA, CDR2 FQGNSA. The length of the CDR3 is 18 residues. The CDR3 spells CASSLAALGSGGEGTQYF. The DNA for the CDR3 is TGTGCCAGCAGCTTAGCGGCCCTTGGAAGCGGGGGGGAGGGAACCCAGTACTTC.

The chain links TRBV3-1 (or the pseudogene TRBV3-2) to TRBJ2-1, with TRBD1 identical over 8 bases. The V segment lost 1 base and the J segment 8 bases; nucleotides outside the gene matches: 7. There are 15 residues in the CDR3. CDR1 and CDR2 from the germline V gene are LGHDT and YNNKEL (reference sequence). The DNA for the CDR3 is TGTGCCAGCAGCCAAGGGCAGGGGGCAGTCGATGAGCAGTTCTTC. Translating it yields CASSQGQGAVDEQFF.

The chain couples TRBV6-5 to TRBJ1-1; a possible D gene is TRBD1 (6 bases). Germline values: CDR1 MNHEY, CDR2 SVGAGI. V was shortened by 8 bases and J by 6 bases, with 16 bases between the two germline ends. This CDR3 has 13 amino acids. CDR3 sequence: CASLPEYRAEAFF. CDR3 nucleotides: TGTGCCAGCTTACCGGAATACAGGGCTGAAGCTTTCTTT.

The chain joins TRBV7-2 to TRBJ2-7; 11 nucleotides line up with TRBD2. Germline V lookup: CDR1 SGHTA, CDR2 FQGNSA. The CDR3 length is 16 residues. V shed 1 base, J shed 3 bases, and the junction held 5 bases outside the gene matches. CDR3 loop: CASSLVGLAGDYEQYF. Here the CDR3 DNA reads TGTGCCAGCAGCTTAGTCGGACTAGCGGGCGACTACGAGCAGTACTTC.